This T cell receptor (beta chain) emerged from a study of blood T cell repertoires in COVID-19. Study-wide background: Samples came from the United States, Italy and Spain, spanning acute and convalescent COVID-19. T cells, B-cell-depleted T cells, or PBMCs provided the cDNA or gDNA that served as material.

In the authors' workflow: Estimates of nucleated cell counts were drawn from the amplification of reference gene primers. The protocol was immunoSEQ multiplex PCR, while the TCRdb copy is restricted to in-frame clones and leaves out a portion. V and J calls and clone size are given by that table; D and trimming were obtained from the DNA. Here the sample spans fewer than 350,000 clones, more than 70% being singletons. The sequenced sample consisted of peripheral blood. The TCR comes from a woman in her fifties or sixties who had recovered from COVID-19.

The CDR3 DNA is TGTGCCTGGAACAGGGGGACTTCCTACGAGCAGTACTTC. It is translated as CAWNRGTSYEQYF. The chain uses TRBV30 and TRBJ2-7; 8 nucleotides agree with TRBD1. Losses at the gene ends were 4 bases for V and 1 base for J; bases not matched to a gene: 3. The CDR3 spans 13 residues. Germline CDR1 GTSNPN, CDR2 SVGIG (reference sequence).